This is a list of T cell receptor beta chains from one sample in a study of cytomegalovirus exposure and HLA in healthy donors. The assay was immunoSEQ multiplex PCR, and TCRdb's table has in-frame clones only and misses some. The sample contains 180,000 or so clones, under 85% of which appear only once. The specimen was PBMCs. These receptors were collected from a male donor in good health and CMV-seronegative. The CDR3 runs from the conserved cysteine through the conserved F or W. A D gene is named only where the DNA matches it firmly. Size is omitted from some rows. Given values are once, few, many or a class for expanded clones.

clone size	V gene	J gene	D gene	CDR3 protein	CDR3 DNA
.	TRBV28	TRBJ1-2	.	CAIPAVGGYGYTF	TGTGCCATCCCTGCGGTAGGGGGCTATGGCTACACCTTC
.	TRBV7-3	TRBJ2-1	TRBD2	CASSPTSGPYNEQFF	TGTGCCAGCAGCCCTACTAGCGGCCCCTACAATGAGCAGTTCTTC
.	TRBV27	TRBJ2-1	.	CASSLGTGGFYNEQFF	TGTGCCAGCAGTTTGGGGACTGGCGGATTTTACAATGAGCAGTTCTTC
.	TRBV30	TRBJ2-1	.	CAWSGGLYNEQFF	TGTGCCTGGAGTGGGGGACTGTACAATGAGCAGTTCTTC
.	TRBV15	TRBJ2-7	TRBD1	CATSRDQGQRYEQYF	TGTGCCACCAGCAGAGATCAGGGACAGAGATACGAGCAGTACTTC
.	TRBV28	TRBJ1-5	TRBD1	CASSLFFLDRGQPQHF	TGTGCCAGCAGTTTATTTTTCTTGGACAGGGGTCAGCCCCAGCATTTT
few	TRBV4-1	TRBJ1-3	.	CASSQELRGGNTIYF	TGCGCCAGCAGCCAAGAACTGCGAGGAGGAAACACCATATATTTT
few	TRBV6-4	TRBJ2-6	TRBD2	CASSEDGGSGANVLTF	TGTGCCAGCAGTGAGGACGGGGGGTCTGGGGCCAACGTCCTGACTTTC
few	TRBV19	TRBJ1-5	.	CASGEDTNQPQHF	TGTGCCAGTGGGGAGGACACCAATCAGCCCCAGCATTTT
.	TRBV2	TRBJ2-6	.	CARGGSPAGANVLTF	TGTGCCAGGGGGGGTTCTCCGGCTGGGGCCAACGTCCTGACTTTC
.	TRBV6-6	TRBJ1-1	.	CASSNGQRVTEAFF	TGTGCCAGCAGCAACGGACAGAGGGTCACTGAAGCTTTCTTT
.	TRBV5-5	TRBJ1-5	.	CASSLMGYRERQPQHF	TGTGCCAGCAGCTTGATGGGCTACAGGGAAAGACAGCCCCAGCATTTT
.	TRBV5-4	TRBJ1-4	TRBD1	CASSLQGAMNEKLFF	TGTGCCAGCAGCTTACAGGGGGCGATGAATGAAAAACTGTTTTTT
.	TRBV29-1	TRBJ1-5	.	CSVQVGNSNQPQHF	TGCAGCGTCCAAGTCGGGAATAGCAATCAGCCCCAGCATTTT
.	TRBV9	TRBJ1-4	TRBD1	CASSAGGQAHEKLFF	TGTGCCAGCAGCGCCGGCGGACAGGCCCATGAAAAACTGTTTTTT
.	TRBV19	TRBJ1-2	.	CASSRTEFNYGYTF	TGTGCCAGTAGCCGGACAGAGTTTAACTATGGCTACACCTTC
.	TRBV9	TRBJ1-1	TRBD1	CASSVDTGVGTEAFF	TGTGCCAGCAGCGTCGATACAGGGGTCGGCACTGAAGCTTTCTTT
.	TRBV30	TRBJ1-6	TRBD1	CAWSVRDRENSPLHF	TGTGCCTGGAGTGTACGAGACAGGGAGAATTCACCCCTCCACTTT
.	TRBV4-1	TRBJ2-1	TRBD2	CAGSQESLAGYNEQFF	TGCGCCGGCAGCCAAGAGTCACTAGCGGGGTACAATGAGCAGTTCTTC
.	TRBV28	TRBJ1-5	.	CASSLTSENQPQHF	TGTGCCAGCAGTTTAACATCGGAGAATCAGCCCCAGCATTTT
.	TRBV30	TRBJ2-2	.	CAWGQGFTGELFF	TGTGCCTGGGGTCAGGGCTTCACCGGGGAGCTGTTTTTT
few	TRBV19	TRBJ1-6	.	CASSMRDYNSPLHF	TGTGCCAGTAGTATGCGGGACTATAATTCACCCCTCCACTTT
.	TRBV28	TRBJ1-2	.	CASSLGGGRDYGYTF	TGTGCCAGCAGTTTAGGGGGGGGCAGGGACTATGGCTACACCTTC
.	TRBV6-1	TRBJ1-3	.	CASSEVRGGGNTIYF	TGTGCCAGCAGTGAAGTGAGAGGAGGGGGAAACACCATATATTTT
.	TRBV4-3	TRBJ2-7	TRBD1	CASSQERNRGISYEQYF	TGCGCCAGCAGCCAAGAAAGGAACAGGGGGATCTCCTACGAGCAGTACTTC
few	TRBV19	TRBJ2-6	TRBD1	CASSEGAAGANVLTF	TGTGCCAGTAGTGAGGGGGCGGCTGGGGCCAACGTCCTGACTTTC
.	TRBV27	TRBJ1-2	.	CASSLAERDYGYTF	TGTGCCAGCAGTTTAGCAGAGCGAGACTATGGCTACACCTTC
.	TRBV28	TRBJ1-1	.	CASSTTDRNTEAFF	TGTGCCAGCAGCACCACGGACAGAAACACTGAAGCTTTCTTT
.	TRBV2	TRBJ2-7	TRBD1	CASSPDRDYEQYF	TGTGCCAGCAGCCCGGACAGGGACTACGAGCAGTACTTC
.	TRBV7-3	TRBJ2-3	TRBD1	CASSPRTGGTAGDTQYF	TGTGCCAGCAGCCCGCGGACAGGGGGTACCGCTGGAGATACGCAGTATTTT
.	TRBV6-1	TRBJ1-5	TRBD1	CASSSQGARQPQHF	TGTGCCAGCAGTTCACAGGGGGCCAGGCAGCCCCAGCATTTT
.	TRBV30	TRBJ1-5	TRBD1	CAWSDRGQPQHF	TGTGCCTGGAGTGACAGGGGTCAGCCCCAGCATTTT
.	TRBV27	TRBJ2-3	TRBD2	CASSLSGGGSIRDTQYF	TGTGCCAGCAGTTTGAGTGGTGGCGGGAGTATTCGAGATACGCAGTATTTT
.	TRBV6-5	TRBJ2-7	TRBD2	CASSYSGGATHEQYF	TGTGCCAGCAGTTATTCGGGGGGTGCTACCCACGAGCAGTACTTC
.	TRBV19	TRBJ2-3	.	CASTLTGTDTQYF	TGTGCCAGTACCCTGACAGGCACAGATACGCAGTATTTT
.	TRBV7-9	TRBJ1-5	TRBD1	CASSWTGSPNQPQHF	TGTGCCAGCAGCTGGACAGGGTCTCCTAATCAGCCCCAGCATTTT
.	TRBV11-3	TRBJ2-7	TRBD1	CASSPRGQPYEQYF	TGTGCCAGCAGCCCAAGGGGACAGCCCTACGAGCAGTACTTC
.	TRBV6-5	TRBJ2-7	TRBD2	CASSYSAGGPYEQYF	TGTGCCAGCAGTTACTCGGCGGGAGGGCCATACGAGCAGTACTTC
.	TRBV25-1	TRBJ2-7	TRBD1	CASSEYGTTGGRQYF	TGTGCCAGCAGTGAATACGGGACCACAGGGGGCCGGCAGTACTTC
.	TRBV9	TRBJ2-1	.	CASSVGGEQFF	TGTGCCAGCAGCGTAGGAGGAGAGCAGTTCTTC
few	TRBV6-4	TRBJ2-1	TRBD2	CASRPSGGAGYNEQFF	TGTGCCAGCAGGCCTAGCGGGGGGGCCGGTTACAATGAGCAGTTCTTC
.	TRBV7-3	TRBJ2-1	TRBD2	CASSLTFGRSSNEQFF	TGTGCCAGCAGCTTAACGTTCGGGAGGTCCTCGAATGAGCAGTTCTTC
few	TRBV7-9	TRBJ1-5	TRBD1	CASSSSGGRDRHSNQPQHF	TGTGCCAGCAGCTCCTCTGGGGGTCGGGACAGACATAGCAATCAGCCCCAGCATTTT
.	TRBV6-1	TRBJ2-1	.	CASSEGVGVNSYNEQFF	TGTGCCAGCAGTGAAGGTGTTGGAGTCAACTCCTACAATGAGCAGTTCTTC
.	TRBV6-6	TRBJ2-1	TRBD1	CASIRDRGSRYEQFF	TGTGCCAGCATTCGAGACAGGGGGTCGCGGTATGAGCAGTTCTTC
.	TRBV9	TRBJ2-2	.	CASSVAGTGELFF	TGTGCCAGCAGCGTAGCGGGCACCGGGGAGCTGTTTTTT
few	TRBV9	TRBJ1-6	.	CASSSGFGLSNSPLHF	TGTGCCAGCAGCTCCGGATTTGGACTCTCCAATTCACCCCTCCACTTT
.	TRBV15	TRBJ1-2	TRBD1	CATRRDRGQAYGYTF	TGTGCCACCAGGAGGGACAGGGGGCAGGCCTATGGCTACACCTTC
.	TRBV30	TRBJ1-2	TRBD1	CAWSPRDRVYGYTF	TGTGCCTGGAGTCCCCGGGACAGGGTGTATGGCTACACCTTC
.	TRBV10-3	TRBJ1-1	.	CAISSTGFGTEAFF	TGTGCCATCAGCTCGACAGGTTTCGGAACGGAAGCTTTCTTT
.	TRBV5-1	TRBJ2-7	.	CASSLEGVGEQYF	TGCGCCAGCAGCTTGGAGGGGGTTGGCGAGCAGTACTTC